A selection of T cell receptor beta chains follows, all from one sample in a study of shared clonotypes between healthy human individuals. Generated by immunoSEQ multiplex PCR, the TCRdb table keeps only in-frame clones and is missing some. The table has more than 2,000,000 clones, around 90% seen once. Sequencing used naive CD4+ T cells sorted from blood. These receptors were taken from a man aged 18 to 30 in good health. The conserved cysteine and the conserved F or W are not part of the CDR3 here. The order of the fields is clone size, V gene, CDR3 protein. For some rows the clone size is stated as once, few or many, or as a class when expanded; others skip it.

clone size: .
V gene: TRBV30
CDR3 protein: AWSVGPPNQPQH

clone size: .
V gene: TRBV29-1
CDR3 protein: SVAGLTDTQY

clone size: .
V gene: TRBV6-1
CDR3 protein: ASTTPGSGQPQH

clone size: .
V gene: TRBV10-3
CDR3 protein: AISEVQGARETQY

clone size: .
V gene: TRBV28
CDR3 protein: ASSLDPDRASSQETQY

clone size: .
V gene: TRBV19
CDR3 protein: ASSPRQETFGYSNQPQH

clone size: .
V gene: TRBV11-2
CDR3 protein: ASSRLWTTRQETQY

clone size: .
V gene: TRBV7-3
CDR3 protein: ASSPTSLHEQY

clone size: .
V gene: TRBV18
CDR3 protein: ASSPQSNQPQH

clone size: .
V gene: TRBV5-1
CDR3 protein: ASSLTGDLTYEQY

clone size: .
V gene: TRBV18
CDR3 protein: ASSPIAGPYEQY

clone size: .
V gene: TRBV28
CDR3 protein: ASSPRRIEAF

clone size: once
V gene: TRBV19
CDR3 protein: ASSIDTGKAQPQH

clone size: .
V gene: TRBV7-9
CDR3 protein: ASSLSRGRDEQY

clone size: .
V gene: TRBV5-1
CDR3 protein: ASTEAMNTEAF

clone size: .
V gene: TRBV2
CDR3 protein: ASCPRSYNEQF

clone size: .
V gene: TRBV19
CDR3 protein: ASRGGQGLNNSPLH

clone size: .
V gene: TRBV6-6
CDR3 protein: ASRFQSYGEQF

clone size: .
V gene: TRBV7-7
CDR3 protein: ASSRIANTGELF

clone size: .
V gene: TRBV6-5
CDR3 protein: ASSPRTGAYEQY

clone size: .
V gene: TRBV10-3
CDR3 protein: ASHPGHSLGVSGELF

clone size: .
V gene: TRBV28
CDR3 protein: ASEGQGANSGTEAF

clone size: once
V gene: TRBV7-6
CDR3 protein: ASRLDRNTGELF

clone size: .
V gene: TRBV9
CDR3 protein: ASSPETGPTYEQY

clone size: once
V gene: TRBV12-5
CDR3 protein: ASGLVPIIEAF

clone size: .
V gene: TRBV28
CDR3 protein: ASSSAAGLRTDTQY

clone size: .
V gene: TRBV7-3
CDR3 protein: ASSPYHGENQPQH

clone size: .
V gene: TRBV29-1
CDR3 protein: SVEEHSGNTIY

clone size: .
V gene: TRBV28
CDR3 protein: ASSLVGGKETQY

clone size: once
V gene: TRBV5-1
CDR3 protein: ASSRDRGVYGYT

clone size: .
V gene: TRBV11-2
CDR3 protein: ASSPRTQGAGYT

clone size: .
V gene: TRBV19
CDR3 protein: ASSPEGRGRTEAF

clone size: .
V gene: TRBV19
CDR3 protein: ASRATSGTGGYEQY

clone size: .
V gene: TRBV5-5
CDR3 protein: ASSFDSMRPGFYEQY

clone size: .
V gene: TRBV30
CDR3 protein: AWSFHSLGDRGKNTEAF

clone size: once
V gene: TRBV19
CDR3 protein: ASRDSANSNQPQH

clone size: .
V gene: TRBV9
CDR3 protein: ASSARSWLAGAQPNTGELF

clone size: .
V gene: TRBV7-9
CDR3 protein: ASSYLGSETQY

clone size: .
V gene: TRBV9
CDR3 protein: ASSAPPRRGYYNEQF

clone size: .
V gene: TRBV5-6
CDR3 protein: ASSFPDRAYEQY

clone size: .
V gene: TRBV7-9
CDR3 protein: ASSLASGGLHEQF

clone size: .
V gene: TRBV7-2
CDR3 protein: ASSDGNGLAGGPEETQY

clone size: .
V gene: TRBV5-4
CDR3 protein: ASSPPGGLKTEAF

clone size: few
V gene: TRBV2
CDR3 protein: ASSAGQGSNQPQH

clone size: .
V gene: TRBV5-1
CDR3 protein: ASSPGLATSYEQY

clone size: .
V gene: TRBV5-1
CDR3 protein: ASSLSGTLYEQY

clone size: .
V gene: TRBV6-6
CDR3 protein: ASSPGGETQY

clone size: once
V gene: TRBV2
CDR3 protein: ASTLDITTGELF

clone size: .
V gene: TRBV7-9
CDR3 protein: ASSLDKQGRGYT

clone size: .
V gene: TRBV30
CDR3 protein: AWRRPSTGELF

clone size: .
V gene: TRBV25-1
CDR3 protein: ASADRGAYEQY

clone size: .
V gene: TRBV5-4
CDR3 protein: ASRWDGQSSYEQY

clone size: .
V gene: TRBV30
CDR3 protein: AWSNGNQPQH

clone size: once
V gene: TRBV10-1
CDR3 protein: ASSVAGTNEQF

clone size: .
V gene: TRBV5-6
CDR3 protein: ASSQGDTQY